This T cell receptor beta chain was recovered during a study of blood T cell repertoires in COVID-19. This clone was observed once. CDR3 length equals 14 residues. Trimming cost V 0 bases and J 6 bases, with 11 bases left between them. Per germline, CDR1 LGHDT and CDR2 YNNKEL (reference sequence). Clones were sequenced by immunoSEQ multiplex PCR, and TCRdb holds only the in-frame ones, with some missing. This table holds about 140,000 clones, 80% to 90% found once. This sequence joins TRBV3-1 (or the pseudogene TRBV3-2) and TRBJ1-2; possibly TRBD1 for D (6 bases). The sample consisted of peripheral blood. The source of this sequence is a woman aged 55-69 years with active COVID-19. CDR3 region: CASSQDATGDGYTF. For the CDR3, the DNA is TGTGCCAGCAGCCAAGACGCGACAGGAGATGGCTACACCTTC.